These 30 T cell receptor beta chains originate from one sample sequenced in a study of human T cells and chemical hapten exposure. Each CDR3 protein gets one entry after TCRdb re-called the RACE reads with MiXCR. The sample holds 150,000 to 200,000 distinct CDR3 sequences, under 30% seen once. This sample's time point: patch test 3, about 24 weeks after DPC sensitization. The treatment is: therapeutic diphenylcyclopropenone sensitization with weekly scalp DPC. Sequencing was performed on whole blood, taken in connection with sensitization to the hapten diphenylcyclopropenone (DPC). The receptors originated from a woman in her 40s with alopecia areata. Some clones in this sample may be carry-over from other donors' samples.

This clonotype was observed a handful of times. The CDR3 DNA is TGTGCCAGCAGTTTCACGAATTCACCCCTCCACTTT. Protein product: CASSFTNSPLHF. The rearrangement links TRBV28 to TRBJ1-6; no firm D call. The CDR3 contains 12 residues. Germline-derived CDR1 and CDR2 are MDHEN and SYDVKM. V gave up 3 bases and J gave up 7 bases, with 4 bases separating them.

There are a few counts of this clonotype. The chain joins TRBV20-1 to TRBJ2-7; 11 nucleotides match TRBD1. Looked up from germline, CDR1 is DFQATT and CDR2 is SNEGSKA (reference sequence). The CDR3 sequence is 16 residues long. J lost 6 bases, V lost 3 bases, and 13 bases had no gene match. CDR3 sequence: CSARRRFGQGAPEQYF. Written as DNA, the CDR3 is TGCAGTGCTAGGAGGAGGTTCGGACAGGGGGCTCCCGAGCAGTACTTC.

The chain joins TRBV7-2 to TRBJ2-3; TRBD2 matches at 11 bases. Per germline, CDR1 SGHTA and CDR2 FQGNSA. The CDR3 runs to 13 residues. V lost 0 bases, J lost 11 bases, and 1 base stayed unmatched. CDR3 coding DNA: TGTGCCAGCAGCTTAGCCCTAGCGGGAGGGCAGTATTTT. This gives the protein CASSLALAGGQYF.

In regard to this clonotype: A read error is possible here, since a much larger clone lies one base away. The chain is built from TRBV6-2 or TRBV6-3 and TRBJ2-3; 9 bases are shared with TRBD2. The CDR3 covers 16 residues. Germline V lookup: CDR1 MNHEY, CDR2 SVGEGT. The V gene end was trimmed by 5 bases and the J gene end by 4 bases; junction bases not matched to a gene: 10. The CDR3 protein is CASSTESGGRPDTQYF. The CDR3 DNA sequence: TGTGCCAGCAGTACGGAAAGCGGGGGGCGCCCAGATACGCAGTATTTT.

The gene calls are TRBV25-1 and TRBJ1-6; TRBD1 matches 7 bases. CDR3 length equals 15 residues. Trimming removed 5 bases from V and 2 bases from J; junction bases left unmatched: 3. Per germline, CDR1 MGHDK and CDR2 SYGVNS. CDR3 region: CASSPGTAYNSPLHF. For the CDR3, the DNA is TGTGCCAGCAGTCCCGGGACAGCCTATAATTCACCCCTCCACTTT.

This clonotype came up a few times. This sequence joins TRBV28 and TRBJ1-4; a possible D gene is TRBD1 (5 bases). With 2 bases removed from V and 4 bases from J, the gap between germline ends came to 17 bases. CDR1 and CDR2 (germline): MDHEN, SYDVKM. The CDR3 totals 17 residues. CDR3 sequence (DNA): TGTGCCAGCAGTTTAGCGGGCCGTGGGGGAAATAATGAAAAACTGTTTTTT. Its translation: CASSLAGRGGNNEKLFF.

This clonotype was counted between two and nine times. The chain uses TRBV7-2 and TRBJ2-5, with 8 bases identical to TRBD1. The CDR3 covers 14 residues. V dropped 2 bases and J dropped 5; count of bases not matched to a gene: 4. CDR1 is SGHTA, CDR2 FQGNSA, per germline. The CDR3, as DNA: TGTGCCAGCAGCTTAAATCAGGGGGCGGAGACCCAGTACTTC. This gives the protein CASSLNQGAETQYF. Based on the CDR3 plus reference TRBV7-2 and TRBJ2-5, the full variable domain is GAGVSQSPSNKVTEKGKDVELRCDPISGHTALYWYRQSLGQGLEFLIYFQGNSAPDKSGLPSDRFSAERTGGSVSTLTIQRTQQEDSAVYLCASSLNQGAETQYFGPGTRLLVL.

This clonotype appeared a few times. The chain links TRBV20-1 to TRBJ2-5; maybe TRBD2 (6 bases). V was cut by 6 bases and J by 2 bases, with 13 bases left in between. The germline CDR1 and CDR2 sequences are DFQATT and SNEGSKA (reference sequence). The CDR3 is made up of 13 amino acids. The CDR3 reads CSANGLTQETQYF. DNA of the CDR3: TGCAGTGCAAACGGACTAACACAAGAGACCCAGTACTTC.

The V gene is TRBV12-3 or TRBV12-4, the J gene TRBJ2-3, with D perhaps TRBD1 (6 bases). This CDR3 has 15 amino acids. The V gene lost 4 bases and the J gene lost 1 base, with 12 bases spanning the gap. CDR3 coding DNA: TGTGCCAGCAGTTGGCCGGGACATCGCACAGATACGCAGTATTTT. The encoded protein is CASSWPGHRTDTQYF.

The chain uses TRBV7-2 and TRBJ2-5, with a possible D match to TRBD1 (5 bases). CDR1 and CDR2 from the germline V gene are SGHTA and FQGNSA. V was clipped by 5 bases and J by 0 bases, with 7 bases between them. CDR3 length: 13 residues. The CDR3: CASSAGYQETQYF. CDR3 in DNA: TGTGCCAGCAGCGCAGGGTACCAAGAGACCCAGTACTTC.

This sequence joins TRBV4-2 and TRBJ1-2, with TRBD1 identical over 7 bases. The germline gives CDR1 LGHNA, CDR2 YNFKEQ. V shed 3 bases and J 2 bases; nucleotides not matched to a gene: 3. This CDR3 contains 14 residues. CDR3 nucleotides: TGTGCCAGCAGCCACAGGGACAGCAACTATGGCTACACCTTC. Its translation: CASSHRDSNYGYTF.

This clonotype has just one count. V and J are TRBV5-1 and TRBJ2-1, with 11 bases matching TRBD2. The germline CDR1 and CDR2 sequences are SGHRS and YFSETQ. The CDR3 is 16 amino acids. The V and J ends lost 3 bases and 3 bases, in that order; junction bases with no gene match: 5. The DNA for the CDR3 is TGCGCCAGCAGCTCTATAGCGGGAGGGTTCTACAATGAGCAGTTCTTC. Translating gives CASSSIAGGFYNEQFF.

This chain links TRBV20-1 with TRBJ2-1; 12 bases match TRBD2. V shed 5 bases, J shed 8 bases, and the junction held 4 bases outside the gene matches. The CDR3 length is 13 residues. Germline loops: CDR1 DFQATT, CDR2 SNEGSKA (reference sequence). The CDR3 loop reads CSAYGLAGYEQFF. CDR3 sequence (DNA): TGCAGTGCTTACGGACTAGCGGGATATGAGCAGTTCTTC.

This clonotype is a singleton in its sample. The V call is TRBV28, the J call TRBJ2-7; 8 bases are shared with TRBD2. After removal of 7 bases from V and 2 bases from J, the junction contained 4 bases not matched to a gene. The germline CDR1 and CDR2 sequences are MDHEN and SYDVKM. This CDR3 is 13 amino acids long. CDR3 amino acids: CASTTGLAYEQYF. Written as DNA, the CDR3 is TGTGCCAGCACTACGGGACTAGCCTACGAGCAGTACTTC.

The chain combines TRBV7-2 with TRBJ2-7; 7 nucleotides agree with TRBD1. J lost 1 base, V lost 0 bases, and 6 bases had no gene match. CDR1 is SGHTA, CDR2 FQGNSA, per germline. This CDR3 contains 16 residues. The CDR3 is CASSLAQGGQSYEQYF. CDR3 DNA sequence: TGTGCCAGCAGCTTAGCGCAAGGGGGACAGTCCTACGAGCAGTACTTC.

This clonotype was seen repeatedly, ten times or more. The chain has TRBV20-1 and TRBJ2-2; TRBD1 agrees at 9 bases. Germline loops: CDR1 DFQATT, CDR2 SNEGSKA (reference sequence). The CDR3 has 13 amino acids. J gave up 4 bases and V 5 bases, and 2 bases lay outside the gene matches. The CDR3 bases are TGCAGTGCTTGGGACAGGGCCACCGGGGAGCTGTTTTTT. As protein: CSAWDRATGELFF.

The chain is built from TRBV27 and TRBJ2-7; 9 bases align to TRBD1. Germline loops: CDR1 MNHEY, CDR2 SMNVEV (reference sequence). Trimming took 5 bases from V and 3 from J; bases not matched to a gene: 11. CDR3 size: 16 residues. The CDR3 nucleotides read TGTGCCAGCAGTGCAACAGCACCGGGACAGGGCTACGAGCAGTACTTC. Translating it yields CASSATAPGQGYEQYF.

V and J are TRBV7-2 and TRBJ1-2; no clear D. V lost 7 bases and J 2 bases, leaving 14 bases between the germline ends. The CDR3 spans 14 residues. Germline-derived CDR1 and CDR2 are SGHTA and FQGNSA. Here the CDR3 DNA reads TGTGCCAGCACCACCCCGACGGAAAACTATGGCTACACCTTC. This sequence encodes CASTTPTENYGYTF.

The chain uses TRBV20-1 and TRBJ2-3; TRBD2 matches at 9 bases. Trimming at V came to 1 base and at J to 3 bases, leaving 14 bases not matched to a gene. The CDR3 has 18 residues. Germline CDR1 is DFQATT and CDR2 is SNEGSKA (reference sequence). For the CDR3, the DNA is TGCAGTGCTAGAGTAAGGCCTCGGCTAGCGGGATTAACAGATACGCAGTATTTT. Protein sequence: CSARVRPRLAGLTDTQYF.

The chain joins TRBV3-2 to TRBJ2-7. TRBV3-2 is recorded as a pseudogene. The CDR3 spans 14 residues. The CDR3 sequence is CASSQDLGSHEQYF. CDR3 coding DNA: TGTGCCAGCAGCCAAGATTTGGGTTCCCACGAGCAGTACTTC.

The chain employs TRBV7-2 and TRBJ2-3; 7 bases align to TRBD2. Per germline, CDR1 SGHTA and CDR2 FQGNSA. The CDR3 consists of 16 residues. V dropped 1 base and J dropped 5; count of bases not matched to a gene: 9. The CDR3 DNA reads as TGTGCCAGCAGCTTAGGATGGGCGGGAGCGAAAGATACGCAGTATTTT. Translation: CASSLGWAGAKDTQYF.

The DNA for the CDR3 is TGCAGTGCTTCCGGGGGGGCGGGCGGAGGGGAAAAACTGTTTTTT. Translated: CSASGGAGGGEKLFF. The chain links TRBV20-1 to TRBJ1-4; weak D call: TRBD1 (6 bases). The CDR3 is 15 residues long. Per germline, CDR1 DFQATT and CDR2 SNEGSKA (reference sequence). Between the trimmed V and J ends, which lost 5 bases and 8 bases, there was a span of 21 bases.

The chain uses TRBV9 and TRBJ2-3; D possibly uses TRBD1 or TRBD2 (5 bases each). V lost 0 bases and J lost 2, with 13 bases in between. The CDR3 runs 16 residues. CDR1 is SGDLS and CDR2 is YYNGEE in the germline V gene. The CDR3 sequence: CASSVGQGPPTDTQYF. CDR3 nucleotide sequence: TGTGCCAGCAGCGTAGGGCAGGGACCCCCCACAGATACGCAGTATTTT.

This clonotype was observed a handful of times. In nucleotides, the CDR3 is TGTGCCAGTAGTATAAATCCATTTAGCAATCAGCCCCAGCATTTT. The encoded protein is CASSINPFSNQPQHF. This rearrangement joins TRBV19 to TRBJ1-5, with D hard to call. Trimming cost V 2 bases and J 0 bases, with 8 bases left between them. Germline V lookup: CDR1 LNHDA, CDR2 SQIVND (reference sequence). This CDR3 spans 15 amino acids.

The V call is TRBV28, the J call TRBJ1-5; D is perhaps TRBD1 (5 bases). CDR1 MDHEN and CDR2 SYDVKM come from the germline V gene. Trimming took off 2 bases at V and 8 bases at J, with 19 bases between the two ends. The CDR3 loop spans 16 amino acids. The CDR3: CASSLRGGQGREPQHF. For the CDR3, the DNA is TGTGCCAGCAGTTTAAGGGGAGGGCAGGGACGCGAGCCCCAGCATTTT.

In DNA, the CDR3 is TGTGCCAGCAGTTACCCACAGGGGAAGAACACTGAAGCTTTCTTT. Translated: CASSYPQGKNTEAFF. The rearrangement links TRBV6-5 to TRBJ1-1; 7 bases line up with TRBD1. CDR1 is MNHEY and CDR2 is SVGAGI in the germline V gene. The CDR3 consists of 15 residues. V was clipped by 2 bases and J by 1 base; unmatched bases: 4.

The chain links TRBV7-9 to TRBJ2-1; the D call may be TRBD1 or TRBD2 (5 bases each). The CDR3 extends over 11 amino acids. The V gene lost 5 bases and the J gene lost 11 bases, with 10 bases spanning the gap. Per the germline V gene, CDR1 is SEHNR and CDR2 is FQNEAQ (reference sequence). CDR3 amino acids: CASSPPGQQFF. DNA of the CDR3: TGTGCCAGCAGCCCACCGGGACAGCAGTTCTTC.

The sample holds a few counts of this clonotype. The chain employs TRBV20-1 and TRBJ2-7; the match to TRBD2 covers 10 bases. V was clipped by 6 bases and J by 1 base; unmatched bases: 9. The CDR3 has 15 residues. The germline V gene has CDR1 DFQATT and CDR2 SNEGSKA (reference sequence). The chain's CDR3 is CSAPRLAGASYEQYF. The DNA for the CDR3 is TGCAGTGCCCCCCGTCTAGCGGGGGCATCCTACGAGCAGTACTTC.

The table lists this clonotype with a few counts. V gene TRBV7-2 combines with J gene TRBJ2-3; D unresolved. Trimming pared 5 bases from V and 4 bases from J, leaving 16 bases between. The CDR3 has 15 amino acids. Germline V CDR1 and CDR2: SGHTA, FQGNSA. The CDR3 sequence is CASSADMHPADTQYF. As DNA, the CDR3 is TGTGCCAGCAGCGCAGACATGCATCCAGCAGATACGCAGTATTTT. Combining the CDR3 with reference TRBV7-2 and TRBJ2-3 gives the whole variable domain GAGVSQSPSNKVTEKGKDVELRCDPISGHTALYWYRQSLGQGLEFLIYFQGNSAPDKSGLPSDRFSAERTGGSVSTLTIQRTQQEDSAVYLCASSADMHPADTQYFGPGTRLTVL.

V usage is TRBV7-3 and J usage is TRBJ2-6; D is undetermined. Germline lookup yields CDR1 SGHTA and CDR2 FQGTGA. The CDR3 has 16 amino acids. V lost 0 bases and J 0 bases, leaving 6 bases between the germline ends. In DNA form, the CDR3 reads TGTGCCAGCAGCTTAACAGGGTTCTCTGGGGCCAACGTCCTGACTTTC. Its protein product is CASSLTGFSGANVLTF.